The 12 T cell receptor beta chains given below trace back to one sample, sequenced in a study of cytomegalovirus exposure and HLA in healthy donors. Amplification used 60 Vbeta primers and 13 Jbeta primers. Only in-frame clones appear in the TCRdb table, and some are missing; sequencing was by immunoSEQ multiplex PCR. The sample records about 150,000 clones, 65% to 85% being singletons. The source material was PBMCs. The receptors here all came from a man aged 18 to 35 in good health and CMV-seronegative.

V is TRBV2 and J is TRBJ2-5; D may be TRBD2 (5 bases). Germline V gives CDR1 SNHLY, CDR2 FYNNEI. V lost 7 bases and J lost 4, with 7 bases in between. The CDR3 totals 11 residues. This CDR3 reads CASTEGETQYF. As DNA, the CDR3 is TGTGCCAGCACCGAGGGAGAGACCCAGTACTTC. Full variable domain (outside the CDR3, taken from reference TRBV2 and TRBJ2-5): EPEVTQTPSHQVTQMGQEVILRCVPISNHLYFYWYRQILGQKVEFLVSFYNNEISEKSEIFDDQFSVERPDGSNFTLKIRSTKLEDSAMYFCASTEGETQYFGPGTRLLVL.

A few counts support this clone. The chain's CDR3 is CASSLAQDYEQYV. For the CDR3, the DNA is TGTGCCAGCAGCTTAGCGCAGGACTACGAGCAGTACGTC. The chain links TRBV13 to TRBJ2-7, with unresolved D. Germline loops: CDR1 PRHDT, CDR2 FYEKMQ (reference sequence). V was shortened by 1 base and J by 3 bases, with 7 bases between the two germline ends. The CDR3 totals 13 residues.

This clone came up a few times. The chain employs TRBV18 and TRBJ2-3, with TRBD2 matching over 9 bases. After removal of 2 bases from V and 2 bases from J, the junction contained 5 bases not matched to a gene. The length of the CDR3 is 16 residues. Germline values: CDR1 KGHSH, CDR2 LQKENI. The CDR3 coding sequence is TGTGCCAGCTCACCAAAACGGACTAGCGACACAGATACGCAGTATTTT. Translation: CASSPKRTSDTDTQYF.

V and J are TRBV4-2 and TRBJ1-1; D might be TRBD1 (6 bases). Germline CDR1 reads LGHNA; CDR2 reads YNFKEQ. Trimming removed 6 bases at V and 0 bases at J, with 11 bases between. The CDR3 covers 14 residues. CDR3 bases: TGTGCCAGCAGTAACAGGGAAATGAACACTGAAGCTTTCTTT. Translating it yields CASSNREMNTEAFF.

The chain carries TRBV11-2 and TRBJ1-1, with 7 bases matching TRBD1. The CDR3 runs 13 residues. The trim removed 11 bases at V and 2 bases at J, leaving 8 bases unmatched. Germline loops: CDR1 SGHAT, CDR2 FQNNGV. The DNA for the CDR3 is TGTGCCGGGGCAGGGGGTTTAAACACTGAAGCTTTCTTT. This gives the protein CAGAGGLNTEAFF.

The gene calls are TRBV5-1 and TRBJ1-4, with 9 bases identical to TRBD1. The CDR3 spans 16 residues. The ends lost 2 bases at V and 2 bases at J; junction bases unmatched: 4. Germline V gene data show CDR1 as SGHRS and CDR2 as YFSETQ. Here the CDR3 DNA reads TGCGCCAGCAGCTTCGGACAGGGGAGGACTAATGAAAAACTGTTTTTT. Its translation is CASSFGQGRTNEKLFF.

The CDR3 DNA sequence: TGTGCCAGCAGCAGACTAGCGGGGAGATTAGATACGCAGTATTTT. It codes for CASSRLAGRLDTQYF. The chain recombines TRBV6-5 with TRBJ2-3; 11 bases line up with TRBD2. The CDR3 is made up of 15 amino acids. Trimming removed 6 bases from V and 5 bases from J; junction bases left unmatched: 7. Germline V gene sequence: CDR1 MNHEY, CDR2 SVGAGI.

The chain has TRBV6-1 and TRBJ1-5, with D unclear. CDR3 size: 13 residues. Trimming took off 6 bases at V and 6 bases at J, with 12 bases between the two ends. CDR1 and CDR2 (germline): MNHNS, SASEGT. The CDR3 bases are TGTGCCAGCAGATCCCGAGGGAGTCAGCCCCAGCATTTT. Translation: CASRSRGSQPQHF.

The chain couples TRBV7-2 to TRBJ1-5; D possibly corresponds to TRBD1 (6 bases). Germline CDR1 reads SGHTA; CDR2 reads FQGNSA. V lost 8 bases and J 3 bases, leaving 23 bases between the germline ends. CDR3 length: 17 residues. CDR3 sequence (DNA): TGTGCCAGCTGCTCCCGCCCCAGGACAGAGAACAATCAGCCCCAGCATTTT. It yields the protein CASCSRPRTENNQPQHF.

This chain links TRBV6-5 with TRBJ2-5, with TRBD1 as a possible D gene (6 bases). V shed 2 bases and J shed 5 bases, with 15 bases lying between them. This CDR3 spans 15 amino acids. Germline CDR1 MNHEY, CDR2 SVGAGI. In DNA, the CDR3 is TGTGCCAGCAGTTACACAGGGAAGCAGTGGGAGACCCAGTACTTC. Its protein product is CASSYTGKQWETQYF.

A note on this clone: Relative to the germline gene, one junction end is altered; a read error may explain this. The chain couples TRBV28 to TRBJ1-3, with D uncertain. This CDR3 has 13 residues. The germline V gene encodes CDR1 MDHEN and CDR2 SYDVKM. The CDR3 reads CASSSSTTIGLHF. The CDR3 bases are TGTGCCAGCTCTTCCTCGACAACAATCGGATTGCACTTT.

This clone was detected only once. The chain recombines TRBV5-6 with TRBJ1-1; D is unclear. Trimming stripped 0 bases from V and 1 base from J, with 10 bases between. The CDR3 runs 15 residues. Per germline, CDR1 SGHDT and CDR2 YYEEEE. CDR3 residues: CASSLGALPNTEAFF. In nucleotides, the CDR3 is TGTGCCAGCAGCTTGGGGGCCCTCCCGAACACTGAAGCTTTCTTT.